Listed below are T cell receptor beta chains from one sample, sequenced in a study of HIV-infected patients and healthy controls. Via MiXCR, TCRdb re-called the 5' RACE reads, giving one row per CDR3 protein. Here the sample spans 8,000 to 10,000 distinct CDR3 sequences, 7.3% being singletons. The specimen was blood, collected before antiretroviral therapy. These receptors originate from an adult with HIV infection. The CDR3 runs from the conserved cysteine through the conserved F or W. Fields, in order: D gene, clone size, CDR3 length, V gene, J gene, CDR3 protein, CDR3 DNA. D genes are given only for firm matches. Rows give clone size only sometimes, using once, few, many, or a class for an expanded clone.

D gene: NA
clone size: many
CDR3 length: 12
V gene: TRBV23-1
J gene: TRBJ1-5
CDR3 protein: CASTPQNQPQHF
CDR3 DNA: TGCGCCAGCACCCCCCAGAATCAGCCCCAGCATTTT

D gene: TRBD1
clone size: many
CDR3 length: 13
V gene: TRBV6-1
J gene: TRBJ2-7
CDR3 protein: CASRDRGLDEQYF
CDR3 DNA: TGTGCCAGCAGAGACAGGGGGCTGGATGAGCAGTACTTC

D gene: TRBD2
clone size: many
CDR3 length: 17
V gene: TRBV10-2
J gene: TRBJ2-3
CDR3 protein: CASSSFLASGTTDTQYF
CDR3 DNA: TGCGCCAGCAGTTCATTTTTGGCTAGCGGAACCACAGATACGCAGTATTTT

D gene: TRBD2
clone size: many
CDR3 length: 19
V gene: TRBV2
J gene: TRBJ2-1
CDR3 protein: CASSEARTSGGHSYNEQFF
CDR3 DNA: TGTGCCAGCAGTGAAGCAAGGACTAGCGGGGGGCACTCCTACAATGAGCAGTTCTTC

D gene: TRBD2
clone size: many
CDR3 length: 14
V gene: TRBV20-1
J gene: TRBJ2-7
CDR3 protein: CSARTGRGGGEQYF
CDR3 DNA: TGCAGTGCTAGGACGGGACGGGGGGGCGGCGAGCAGTACTTC

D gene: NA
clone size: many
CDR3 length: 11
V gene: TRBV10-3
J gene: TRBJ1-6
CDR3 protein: CAISQNSPLHF
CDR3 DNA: TGTGCCATCAGCCAAAATTCACCCCTCCACTTT

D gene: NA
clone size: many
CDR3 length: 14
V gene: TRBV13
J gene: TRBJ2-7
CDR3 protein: CASSPDSSGNEQYF
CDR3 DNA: TGTGCCAGCAGCCCGGACAGTTCAGGGAACGAGCAGTACTTC

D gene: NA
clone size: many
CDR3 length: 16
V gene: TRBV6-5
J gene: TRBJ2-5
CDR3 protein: CASSPTDSPYQETQYF
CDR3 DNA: TGTGCCAGCAGTCCGACGGACAGCCCGTACCAAGAGACCCAGTACTTC

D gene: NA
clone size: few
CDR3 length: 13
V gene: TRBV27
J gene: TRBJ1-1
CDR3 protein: CASSSRESTEAFF
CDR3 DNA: TGTGCCAGCAGTTCTAGGGAAAGCACTGAAGCTTTCTTT

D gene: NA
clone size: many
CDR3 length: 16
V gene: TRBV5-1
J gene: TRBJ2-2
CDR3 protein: CASSPKDALRTGELFF
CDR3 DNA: TGCGCCAGCAGCCCTAAGGACGCCCTTCGGACCGGGGAGCTGTTTTTT

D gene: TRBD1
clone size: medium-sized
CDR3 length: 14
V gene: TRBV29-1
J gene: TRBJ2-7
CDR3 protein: CSVVDYRGPYEQYF
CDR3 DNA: TGCAGCGTTGTCGATTACAGGGGCCCCTACGAGCAGTACTTC

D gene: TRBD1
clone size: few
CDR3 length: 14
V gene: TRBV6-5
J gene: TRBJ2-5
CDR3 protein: CASSYGTGQETQYF
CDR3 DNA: TGTGCCAGCAGTTACGGGACAGGGCAAGAGACCCAGTACTTC

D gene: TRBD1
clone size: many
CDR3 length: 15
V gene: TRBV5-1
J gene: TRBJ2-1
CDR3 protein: CASSPGTGGSSEQFF
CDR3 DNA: TGCGCCAGCAGCCCCGGGACAGGGGGTAGCAGTGAGCAGTTCTTC

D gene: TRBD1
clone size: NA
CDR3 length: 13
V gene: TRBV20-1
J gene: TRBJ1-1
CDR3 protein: CSVTTGVNTEAFF
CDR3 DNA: TGCAGTGTTACGACAGGGGTGAACACTGAAGCTTTCTTT

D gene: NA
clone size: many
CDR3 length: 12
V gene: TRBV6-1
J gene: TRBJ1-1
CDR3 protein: CASQRGATEAFF
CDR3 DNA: TGTGCCAGCCAAAGGGGGGCGACTGAAGCTTTCTTT

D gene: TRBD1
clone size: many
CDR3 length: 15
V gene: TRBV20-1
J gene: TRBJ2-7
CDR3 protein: CSARDFRDSTYEQYF
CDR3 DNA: TGCAGTGCTAGAGATTTCCGGGACAGCACCTACGAGCAGTACTTC

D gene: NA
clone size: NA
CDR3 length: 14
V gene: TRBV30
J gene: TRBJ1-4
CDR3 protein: CACPSSLTNEKLFF
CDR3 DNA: TGTGCCTGTCCGAGCAGTCTAACTAATGAAAAACTGTTTTTT

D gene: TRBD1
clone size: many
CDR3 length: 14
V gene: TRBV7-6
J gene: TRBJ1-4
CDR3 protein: CASSLGGTGGKLFF
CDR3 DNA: TGTGCCAGCAGCTTAGGCGGGACAGGGGGAAAACTGTTTTTT

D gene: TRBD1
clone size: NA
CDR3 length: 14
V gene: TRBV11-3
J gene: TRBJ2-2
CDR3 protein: CASSVGQENVELFF
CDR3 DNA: TGTGCCAGCAGCGTAGGACAGGAGAATGTGGAGCTGTTTTTT

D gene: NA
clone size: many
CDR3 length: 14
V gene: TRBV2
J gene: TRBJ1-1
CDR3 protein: CASSEQGINTEAFF
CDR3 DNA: TGTGCCAGCAGCGAACAGGGAATAAACACTGAAGCTTTCTTT

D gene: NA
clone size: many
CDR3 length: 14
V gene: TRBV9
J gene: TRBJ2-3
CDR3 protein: CASSPPGAENTQYF
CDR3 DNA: TGTGCCAGCAGCCCCCCGGGGGCGGAAAATACGCAGTATTTT

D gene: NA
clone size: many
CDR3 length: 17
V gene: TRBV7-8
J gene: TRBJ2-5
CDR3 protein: CASSSKKGTLGQETQYF
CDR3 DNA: TGTGCCAGCAGCTCAAAAAAAGGGACTTTGGGACAAGAGACCCAGTACTTC

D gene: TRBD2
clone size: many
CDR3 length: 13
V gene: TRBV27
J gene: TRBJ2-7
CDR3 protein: CASSLFGGGEQYF
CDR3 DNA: TGTGCCAGCAGTTTATTCGGGGGGGGCGAGCAGTACTTC

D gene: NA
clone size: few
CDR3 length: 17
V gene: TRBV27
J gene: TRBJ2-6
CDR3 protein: CASSRQAGLPGANVLTF
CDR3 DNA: TGTGCCAGCAGCAGACAGGCCGGACTACCTGGGGCCAACGTCCTGACTTTC

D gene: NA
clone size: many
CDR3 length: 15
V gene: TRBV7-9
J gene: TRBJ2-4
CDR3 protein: CASSLAGGVENIQYF
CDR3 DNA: TGTGCCAGCAGCTTAGCAGGGGGGGTAGAGAACATTCAGTACTTC

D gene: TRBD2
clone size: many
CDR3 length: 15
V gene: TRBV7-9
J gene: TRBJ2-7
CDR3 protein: CASSLPGTSPYEQYF
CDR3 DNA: TGTGCCAGCAGCTTACCCGGGACTAGCCCCTACGAGCAGTACTTC

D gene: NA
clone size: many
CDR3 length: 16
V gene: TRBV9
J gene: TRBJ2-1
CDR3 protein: CASKVLRTEGYNEQFF
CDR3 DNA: TGTGCCAGCAAGGTCCTAAGGACAGAGGGTTACAATGAGCAGTTCTTC

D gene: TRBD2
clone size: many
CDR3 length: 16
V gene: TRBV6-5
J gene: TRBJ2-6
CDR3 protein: CASSYLAGAGANVLTF
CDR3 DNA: TGTGCCAGCAGTTACTTAGCGGGGGCCGGGGCCAACGTCCTGACTTTC

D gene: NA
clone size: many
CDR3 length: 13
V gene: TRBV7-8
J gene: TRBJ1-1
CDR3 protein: CASSLEVNTEAFF
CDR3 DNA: TGTGCCAGCAGCTTAGAGGTGAACACTGAAGCTTTCTTT

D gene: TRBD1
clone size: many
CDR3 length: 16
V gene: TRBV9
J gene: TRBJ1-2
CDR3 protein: CASSVAGTGWGYGYTF
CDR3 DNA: TGTGCCAGCAGCGTAGCAGGGACAGGATGGGGCTATGGCTACACCTTC

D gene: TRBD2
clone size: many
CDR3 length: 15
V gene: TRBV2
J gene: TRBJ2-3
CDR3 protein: CASSAGGGALDTQYF
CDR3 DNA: TGTGCCAGCAGTGCCGGCGGGGGGGCCCTGGATACGCAGTATTTT

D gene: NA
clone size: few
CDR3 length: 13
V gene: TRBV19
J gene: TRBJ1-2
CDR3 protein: CASRSEDQRGYTF
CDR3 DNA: TGTGCCAGTAGATCCGAGGACCAGCGTGGCTACACCTTC

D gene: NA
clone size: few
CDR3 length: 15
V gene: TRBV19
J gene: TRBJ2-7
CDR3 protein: CASSIRQKGSYEQYF
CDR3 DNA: TGTGCCAGTAGTATAAGGCAGAAAGGGTCCTACGAGCAGTACTTC

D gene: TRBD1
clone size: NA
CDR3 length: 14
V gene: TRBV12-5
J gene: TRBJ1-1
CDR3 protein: CASGWTGDDPEAFF
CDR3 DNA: TGTGCTAGTGGTTGGACAGGGGATGACCCTGAAGCTTTCTTT

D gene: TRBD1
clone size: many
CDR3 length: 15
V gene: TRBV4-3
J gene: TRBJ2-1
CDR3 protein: CASSQGTGTNNEQFF
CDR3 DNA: TGCGCCAGCAGCCAAGGGACAGGAACCAACAATGAGCAGTTCTTC

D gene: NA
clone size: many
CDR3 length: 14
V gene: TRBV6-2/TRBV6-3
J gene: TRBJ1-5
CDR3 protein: CASSYRNAGQPQHF
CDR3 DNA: TGTGCCAGCAGTTACAGGAATGCTGGTCAGCCCCAGCATTTT

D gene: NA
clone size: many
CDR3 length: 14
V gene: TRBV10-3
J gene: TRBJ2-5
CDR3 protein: CAIRSRGGEETQYF
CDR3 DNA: TGTGCCATCAGATCCAGGGGGGGAGAGGAGACCCAGTACTTC

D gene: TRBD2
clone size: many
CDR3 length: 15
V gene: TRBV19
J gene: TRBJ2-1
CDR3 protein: CASSTSGGSLSEQFF
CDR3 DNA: TGTGCCAGTAGTACCAGCGGGGGCTCCCTCAGTGAGCAGTTCTTC

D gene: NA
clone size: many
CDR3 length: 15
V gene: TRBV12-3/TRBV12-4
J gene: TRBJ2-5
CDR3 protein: CASSFREAGLQTQYF
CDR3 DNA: TGTGCCAGCAGTTTCAGGGAAGCGGGCCTTCAGACCCAGTACTTC

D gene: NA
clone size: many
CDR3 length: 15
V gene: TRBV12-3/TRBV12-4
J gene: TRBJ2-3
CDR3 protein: CASSCLEEGTDTQYF
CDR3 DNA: TGTGCCAGCAGTTGTCTGGAGGAGGGCACAGATACGCAGTATTTT

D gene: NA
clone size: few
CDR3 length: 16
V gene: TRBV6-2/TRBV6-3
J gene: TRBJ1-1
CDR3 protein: CASESVGRGMNTEAFF
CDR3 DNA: TGTGCCAGCGAATCTGTGGGGCGCGGGATGAACACTGAAGCTTTCTTT

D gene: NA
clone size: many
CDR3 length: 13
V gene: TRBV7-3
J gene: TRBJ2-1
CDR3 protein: CASSSAPTDEQFF
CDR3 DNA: TGTGCCAGCAGCTCCGCCCCGACCGATGAGCAGTTCTTC

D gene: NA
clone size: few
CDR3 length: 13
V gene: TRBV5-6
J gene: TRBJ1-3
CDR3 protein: CASSLRRGNTIYF
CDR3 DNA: TGTGCCAGCAGCTTGCGGCGGGGAAACACCATATATTTT

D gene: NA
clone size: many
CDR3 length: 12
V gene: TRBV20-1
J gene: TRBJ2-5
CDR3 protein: CSASALQETQYF
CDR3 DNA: TGCAGTGCTAGCGCCTTACAAGAGACCCAGTACTTC